One T cell receptor beta chain is described in this entry. The target antigen is unknown. This record comes from a study of Ad26.COV2.S vaccination and SARS-CoV-2 variants. Profiling relied on immunoSEQ multiplex PCR, and the TCRdb table lists in-frame clones only, not all of them. The repertoire has about 350,000 clones, under 95% of them found once; the top ten carry under 5%. CDR3 length equals 13 residues. Germline V gene sequence: CDR1 LNHDA, CDR2 SQIVND (reference sequence). Trimming left V 1 base short and J 5 bases short, with 8 bases between. Findings and caveats of the study: Substantial breadth was reportedly displayed by spike-specific CD8+ and CD4+ T cell responses after vaccination. Higher spike-specific TCR breadth was found in vaccine recipients than in placebo recipients.

The sample here was peripheral blood, taken after recovery from COVID-19. The TCR comes from a human donor who had recovered from COVID-19. This sequence joins TRBV19 and TRBJ1-1; D ambiguous. The CDR3 region has the DNA TGTGCCAGTAGTATAGTTAGAGGGACTGAAGCTTTCTTT. Translation: CASSIVRGTEAFF.